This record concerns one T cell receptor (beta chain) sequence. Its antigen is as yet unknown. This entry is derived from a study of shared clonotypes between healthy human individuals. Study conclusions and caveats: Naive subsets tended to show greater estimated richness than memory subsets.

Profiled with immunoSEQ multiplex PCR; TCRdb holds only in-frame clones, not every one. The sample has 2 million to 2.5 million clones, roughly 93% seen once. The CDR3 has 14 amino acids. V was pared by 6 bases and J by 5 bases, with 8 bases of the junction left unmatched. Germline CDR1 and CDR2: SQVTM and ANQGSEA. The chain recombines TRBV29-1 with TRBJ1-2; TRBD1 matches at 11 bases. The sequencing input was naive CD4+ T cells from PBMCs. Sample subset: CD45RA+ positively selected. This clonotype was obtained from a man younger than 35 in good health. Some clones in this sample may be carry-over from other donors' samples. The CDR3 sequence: CSVYTGTGGYGYTF. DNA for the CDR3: TGCAGCGTGTATACCGGGACAGGGGGATATGGCTACACCTTC.